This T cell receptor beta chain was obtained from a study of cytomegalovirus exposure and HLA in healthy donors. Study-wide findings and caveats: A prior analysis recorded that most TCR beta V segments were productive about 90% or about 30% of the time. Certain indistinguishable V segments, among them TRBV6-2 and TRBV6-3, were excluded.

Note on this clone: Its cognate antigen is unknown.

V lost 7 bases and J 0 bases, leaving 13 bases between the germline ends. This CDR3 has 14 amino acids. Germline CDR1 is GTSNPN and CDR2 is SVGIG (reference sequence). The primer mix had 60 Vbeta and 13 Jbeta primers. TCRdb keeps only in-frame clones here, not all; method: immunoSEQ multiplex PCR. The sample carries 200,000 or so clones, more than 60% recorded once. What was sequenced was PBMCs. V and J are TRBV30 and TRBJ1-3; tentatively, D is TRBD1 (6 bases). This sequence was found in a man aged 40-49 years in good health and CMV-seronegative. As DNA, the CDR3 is TGTGCCTTGTACCGGGACACCTCTGGAAACACCATATATTTT. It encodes CALYRDTSGNTIYF.